The 16 T cell receptor beta chains below all came from one sample that was sequenced in a study of T cell responses to AZD1222 COVID-19 vaccine. Repertoires were generated with immunoSEQ multiplex PCR, while TCRdb's copy carries only in-frame clones and drops some. The data contain 90,000 to 100,000 clones, around 84% of them singletons. The sequences come from peripheral blood, collected 28 days after the second AZD1222 dose. The receptors come from an adult who received the AZD1222 COVID-19 vaccine.

The chain employs TRBV12-3 or TRBV12-4 and TRBJ1-1; possibly TRBD1 for D (5 bases). Trimming cost V 3 bases and J 4 bases, with 9 bases left between them. CDR3 size: 13 residues. CDR3: CASSFGGATEAFF. In nucleotides, the CDR3 is TGTGCCAGCAGTTTTGGAGGGGCCACTGAAGCTTTCTTT.

V and J are TRBV5-1 and TRBJ2-1; TRBD2 matches 8 bases. With V trimmed by 1 base and J by 6 bases, 9 bases remained unmatched. The CDR3 extends over 16 amino acids. CDR1 is SGHRS, CDR2 YFSETQ, per germline. Here the CDR3 reads CASSLFSGEGGNEQFF. The CDR3 coding sequence is TGCGCCAGCAGCTTGTTTAGCGGGGAGGGGGGCAATGAGCAGTTCTTC.

The rearrangement uses TRBV11-2 and TRBJ2-6, with D possibly being TRBD2 (5 bases). Deletions cut 5 bases from V and 0 bases from J, with 14 bases between. This CDR3 comprises 17 residues. Germline V gene lookup returns CDR1 SGHAT and CDR2 FQNNGV. The CDR3 region is CASSPGPRGSGANVLTF. CDR3 bases: TGTGCCAGCAGCCCCGGGCCCCGGGGCTCTGGGGCCAACGTCCTGACTTTC.

This clone showed up just once. The V gene is TRBV27, the J gene TRBJ1-4; D gene uncertain. The CDR3 totals 14 residues. The germline V gene encodes CDR1 MNHEY and CDR2 SMNVEV (reference sequence). The V gene lost 4 bases and the J gene lost 3 bases, with 9 bases spanning the gap. The CDR3 here is CASSSERANEKLFF. CDR3 DNA: TGTGCCAGCAGTTCGGAGAGAGCTAATGAAAAACTGTTTTTT.

V usage is TRBV13 and J usage is TRBJ2-1; 8 bases agree with TRBD2. The germline CDR1 and CDR2 sequences are PRHDT and FYEKMQ (reference sequence). The V segment lost 7 bases and the J segment 0 bases; nucleotides outside the gene matches: 5. This CDR3 spans 15 amino acids. CDR3 nucleotides: TGTGCCAGCACCTTCAGCGGGGGCTCCTACAATGAGCAGTTCTTC. This encodes CASTFSGGSYNEQFF.

The chain couples TRBV18 to TRBJ1-6; 10 bases map to TRBD1. CDR3 length: 19 residues. J lost 2 bases, V lost 3 bases, and 10 bases had no gene match. Per germline, CDR1 KGHSH and CDR2 LQKENI. The CDR3 protein is CASSPTSGTGVTYNSPLHF. The CDR3 DNA is TGTGCCAGCTCACCTACGAGCGGGACAGGGGTTACCTATAATTCACCCCTCCACTTT.

The chain recombines TRBV28 with TRBJ2-7; D may be TRBD1 (6 bases). The CDR3 covers 14 residues. The germline CDR1 and CDR2 sequences are MDHEN and SYDVKM. V was clipped by 6 bases and J by 7 bases, with 19 bases between them. CDR3 residues: CASSPGTWAGEQYF. CDR3 coding DNA: TGTGCCAGCAGCCCCGGGACATGGGCTGGAGAGCAGTACTTC.

The V gene is TRBV7-9, the J gene TRBJ1-2; D might be TRBD1 (6 bases). CDR1 and CDR2 (germline): SEHNR, FQNEAQ (reference sequence). The CDR3 totals 19 residues. Trimming pared 1 base from V and 4 bases from J, leaving 25 bases between. This CDR3 reads CASSLGRKQGQSLGYGYTF. Written as DNA, the CDR3 is TGTGCCAGCAGCTTAGGGAGGAAACAGGGTCAAAGTTTGGGCTATGGCTACACCTTC.

This clone was counted a single time. The chain joins TRBV6-1 to TRBJ1-1; 10 bases fit TRBD1. V gave up 4 bases and J gave up 0 bases; unmatched junction bases: 8. The CDR3 has 17 residues. Looked up from germline, CDR1 is MNHNS and CDR2 is SASEGT. The CDR3 nucleotides are TGTGCCAGCAGTGGAGCCGGGACAGGGGCGATGAACACTGAAGCTTTCTTT. Translated: CASSGAGTGAMNTEAFF.

This clone has a handful of counts. The CDR3 here is CASSSRTGGGTDTQYF. CDR3 nucleotide sequence: TGTGCCAGCAGCTCCCGGACAGGGGGGGGCACAGATACGCAGTATTTT. The chain combines TRBV7-3 with TRBJ2-3; the match to TRBD1 covers 10 bases. With 4 bases clipped from V and 1 base from J, the junction kept 5 bases outside the gene matches. Looked up from germline, CDR1 is SGHTA and CDR2 is FQGTGA. The CDR3 covers 16 residues.

The rearrangement uses TRBV7-2 and TRBJ2-1; weak D call: TRBD1 (5 bases). CDR1 and CDR2 (germline): SGHTA, FQGNSA. V lost 4 bases and J lost 1, with 11 bases in between. The CDR3 runs to 15 residues. The CDR3 DNA follows: TGTGCCAGCAGCTATACTACAGGATCCTACAATGAGCAGTTCTTC. It yields the protein CASSYTTGSYNEQFF.

The J gene is TRBJ2-5, the V gene TRBV7-7; TRBD1 agrees at 9 bases. From germline, CDR1 is SSHAT and CDR2 FNYEAQ (reference sequence). The CDR3 totals 14 residues. The V and J ends lost 5 bases and 5 bases, in that order; junction bases with no gene match: 6. CDR3 residues: CASSQDRGSETQYF. DNA of the CDR3: TGTGCCAGCAGCCAGGACAGGGGATCGGAGACCCAGTACTTC.

J is TRBJ2-3 and V is TRBV13; D unclear. This CDR3 contains 13 residues. Germline CDR1 and CDR2: PRHDT and FYEKMQ (reference sequence). V lost 5 bases to trimming and J lost 4 bases, with 10 bases between them. CDR3 coding DNA: TGTGCCAGCAGCCCCCCCCTGGCAGATACGCAGTATTTT. Its translation: CASSPPLADTQYF.

The V gene is TRBV2, the J gene TRBJ2-5; D is tentatively TRBD1 or TRBD2 (5 bases each). Germline CDR1 is SNHLY and CDR2 is FYNNEI. The CDR3 is 15 residues long. The V end lost 8 bases, the J end lost 9 bases, and 25 bases lay between the germline ends. CDR3 sequence: CASETWGRFPKAQYF. CDR3 nucleotides: TGTGCCAGCGAGACCTGGGGACGATTCCCCAAGGCCCAGTACTTC.

J is TRBJ1-3 and V is TRBV19; no firm D call. CDR1 and CDR2 from the germline V gene are LNHDA and SQIVND (reference sequence). V lost 9 bases, J lost 0 bases, and 18 bases lay in between. The CDR3 sequence is 16 residues long. The CDR3 region has the DNA TGTGCCAGCAGAGCTTCAAGTACCCACTCTGGAAACACCATATATTTT. This encodes CASRASSTHSGNTIYF. The variable domain in full, with the rest retrieved from reference TRBV19 and TRBJ1-3, is DGGITQSPKYLFRKEGQNVTLSCEQNLNHDAMYWYRQDPGQGLRLIYYSQIVNDFQKGDIAEGYSVSREKKESFPLTVTSAQKNPTAFYLCASRASSTHSGNTIYFGEGSWLTVV.

The chain couples TRBV6-5 to TRBJ2-3; 7 nucleotides line up with TRBD2. Looked up from germline, CDR1 is MNHEY and CDR2 is SVGAGI. V was pared by 2 bases and J by 4 bases, with 3 bases of the junction left unmatched. This CDR3 is built from 14 residues. CDR3 loop: CASSYSGAPDTQYF. Here the CDR3 DNA reads TGTGCCAGCAGTTACAGCGGGGCTCCAGATACGCAGTATTTT.